This T cell receptor (beta chain) was recovered during a study of CD8 T cells in ankylosing spondylitis. Whole-study findings and limits: Researchers report that disease-linked clones proved CD8+ and relatively rare in peripheral blood. Roughly eight highly homologous variants formed a TCR beta motif that appeared characteristic of ankylosing spondylitis blood.

The CDR3 loop spans 14 amino acids. Germline CDR1 is DFQATT and CDR2 is SNEGSKA (reference sequence). Trimming pared 3 bases from V and 3 bases from J, leaving 12 bases between. Details on this clonotype: Its cognate antigen is unknown.

Using its own MiXCR run on the 5' RACE reads, TCRdb lists one record per CDR3 protein. Of about 24,000 distinct CDR3 sequences detected, 13% appear once; the ten largest clones hold 35%. J is TRBJ1-5 and V is TRBV20-1; D is perhaps TRBD1 (5 bases). Material for sequencing was blood. This clonotype originated in a male donor with ankylosing spondylitis or in good health (not recorded which). CDR3 DNA: TGCAGTGCTAGCCCAGGGCAGACCAATCAGCCCCAGCATTTT. This encodes CSASPGQTNQPQHF.